Following are 4 T cell receptor beta chains from one sample sequenced in a study of human T cells and chemical hapten exposure. TCRdb called the 5' RACE reads again in MiXCR, with one record for every CDR3 protein. The sample holds about 140,000 distinct CDR3 sequences, roughly 4% seen once. Unfractionated whole blood yielded total RNA. Receptors originate from a female donor in good health.

This clonotype has at least ten counts. The rearrangement uses TRBV7-9 and TRBJ1-4; D not certain. V lost 4 bases and J 3 bases, leaving 12 bases between the germline ends. The CDR3 has 15 amino acids. Germline V CDR1 and CDR2: SEHNR, FQNEAQ (reference sequence). This chain's CDR3 is CASSSAVDPNEKLFF. CDR3 in DNA: TGTGCCAGCAGCTCGGCAGTAGACCCTAATGAAAAACTGTTTTTT.

The V call is TRBV5-1, the J call TRBJ2-5; 9 bases align to TRBD1. This CDR3 has 15 amino acids. CDR1 SGHRS and CDR2 YFSETQ come from the germline V gene. J lost 10 bases, V lost 0 bases, and 10 bases had no gene match. CDR3 protein: CASSLGTGVRMDQYF. As DNA, the CDR3 is TGCGCCAGCAGCTTGGGGACAGGGGTAAGGATGGACCAGTACTTC.

This clonotype was picked up many times. The V call is TRBV7-8, the J call TRBJ1-6; 10 bases line up with TRBD1. Trimming removed 5 bases from V and 9 bases from J; junction bases left unmatched: 7. The CDR3 extends over 15 amino acids. Germline V gives CDR1 SGHVS, CDR2 FQNEAQ. CDR3 coding DNA: TGTGCCAGCAGCGGAACGACAGGGGGCTCTTCACCCCTCCACTTT. It is translated as CASSGTTGGSSPLHF.

The V and J genes are TRBV28 and TRBJ2-5, with D possibly being TRBD1 (5 bases). Trimming took 2 bases from V and 4 from J, leaving 20 bases between them. Germline V gene lookup returns CDR1 MDHEN and CDR2 SYDVKM. The CDR3 extends over 17 amino acids. As DNA, the CDR3 is TGTGCCAGCAGTTTAGAACAGGACCCGAACTCTATAGAGACCCAGTACTTC. Protein product: CASSLEQDPNSIETQYF.